Listed below are T cell receptor beta chains from one sample, sequenced in a study of T cell responses to AZD1222 COVID-19 vaccine. TCRdb's copy holds only in-frame clones and misses some; the assay was immunoSEQ multiplex PCR. The profile covers 140,000 to 150,000 clones, with around 91% appearing a single time and 4% to 6% taken by the ten largest. Sequencing used peripheral blood, obtained on day 0 of AZD1222 vaccination. Every receptor here comes from an adult in good health. The CDR3 runs from the conserved cysteine through the conserved F or W. A D gene is named only where the DNA matches it firmly. Some rows mark clone size as missing; the rest say once, few, many or name a class of expanded clone.

CASSFAWTAWSTDTQYF	TGTGCCAGCAGCTTCGCCTGGACAGCCTGGAGCACAGATACGCAGTATTTT	.	.	TRBJ2-3	TRBV5-5
CASSFSGGGYEQYF	TGTGCCAGCAGTTTCAGCGGGGGGGGCTACGAGCAGTACTTC	TRBD2	.	TRBJ2-7	TRBV27
CASSLKGASYEQYF	TGTGCCAGCAGCTTAAAGGGGGCCAGCTACGAGCAGTACTTC	TRBD1	.	TRBJ2-7	TRBV7-8
CASRLALGGLFKTF	TGTGCAAGTCGCTTAGCTTTAGGGGGGTTGTTTAAGACCTTC	.	.	TRBJ1-2	TRBV12-2
CASSPITGGYGYTF	TGTGCCAGCAGCCCCATTACGGGGGGCTATGGCTACACCTTC	.	.	TRBJ1-2	TRBV5-4
CASSLTVSGNTIYF	TGTGCCAGCAGCTTAACTGTCTCTGGAAACACCATATATTTT	.	.	TRBJ1-3	TRBV11-2
CSASDPGRTEAFF	TGCAGTGCTAGTGATCCGGGTCGTACTGAAGCTTTCTTT	.	.	TRBJ1-1	TRBV20-1
CASSLGTGTGNTIYF	TGTGCCAGCAGCTTGGGGACAGGGACTGGAAACACCATATATTTT	TRBD1	.	TRBJ1-3	TRBV5-4
CASSVVGSGGYTF	TGTGCCAGCAGCGTAGTAGGAAGCGGTGGCTACACCTTC	.	.	TRBJ1-2	TRBV9
CASSQGWGRGEKLFF	TGTGCCAGCAGCCAGGGATGGGGGCGAGGTGAAAAACTGTTTTTT	.	once	TRBJ1-4	TRBV5-6
CSVGTVLLDTQYF	TGCAGCGTTGGGACGGTTCTTCTGGATACGCAGTATTTT	.	.	TRBJ2-3	TRBV29-1
CASSYSPTGGEKLFF	TGTGCCAGCAGTTACTCGCCCACTGGGGGCGAAAAACTGTTTTTT	.	.	TRBJ1-4	TRBV6-5
CASSQTGTRRGNEKLFF	TGTGCCAGCAGCCAAACTGGGACACGGAGGGGAAATGAAAAACTGTTTTTT	.	.	TRBJ1-4	TRBV7-2